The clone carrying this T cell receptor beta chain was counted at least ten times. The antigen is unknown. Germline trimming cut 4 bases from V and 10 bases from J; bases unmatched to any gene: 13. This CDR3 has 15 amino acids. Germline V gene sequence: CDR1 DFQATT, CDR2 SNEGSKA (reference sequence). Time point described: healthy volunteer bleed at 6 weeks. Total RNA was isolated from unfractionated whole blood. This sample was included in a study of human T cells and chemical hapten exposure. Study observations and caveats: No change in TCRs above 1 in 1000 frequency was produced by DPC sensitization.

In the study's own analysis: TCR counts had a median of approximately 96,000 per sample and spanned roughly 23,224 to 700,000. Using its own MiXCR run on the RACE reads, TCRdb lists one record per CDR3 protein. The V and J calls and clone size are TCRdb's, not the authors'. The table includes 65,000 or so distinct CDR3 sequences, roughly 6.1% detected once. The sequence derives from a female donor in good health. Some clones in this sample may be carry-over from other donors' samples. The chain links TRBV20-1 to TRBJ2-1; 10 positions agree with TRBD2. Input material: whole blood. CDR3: CSAIKGAGGPGEQFF. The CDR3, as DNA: TGCAGTGCTATAAAGGGAGCGGGAGGGCCAGGAGAGCAGTTCTTC.